This T cell receptor beta chain was captured in a study of PD-L1 blockade in urothelial cancer. Study-level information: Patients' histories included 0 to 3 prior chemotherapy regimens. The researchers analyzed blood 3 weeks (second dose) and 6 weeks after treatment start.

This clone was recorded only once. Sample time point: pretreatment peripheral blood. It was locally advanced or metastatic urothelial carcinoma that patients had. Profiled with immunoSEQ multiplex PCR; TCRdb holds only in-frame clones, not every one. The sample contains more than 90,000 clones, roughly 91% of which appear only once. The germline V gene encodes CDR1 SGHKS and CDR2 YYEKEE (reference sequence). Trimming stripped 0 bases from V and 4 bases from J, with 13 bases between. The CDR3 length is 15 residues. Sample: PBMCs, taken around atezolizumab (anti-PD-L1) treatment. The V call is TRBV5-5, the J call TRBJ1-1; a possible D gene is TRBD1 (5 bases). The sequence was obtained from a man aged 55 to 70 with urothelial cancer. The CDR3 nucleotides are TGTGCCAGCAGCTTGGCGACGGGAGGGACCACTGAAGCTTTCTTT. Its protein is CASSLATGGTTEAFF.